The clone carrying this TCR beta chain was seen only once. Antigen specificity is unknown. Here immunoSEQ multiplex PCR was the method, and the copy in TCRdb shows in-frame clones only, minus some. The sample yields hundreds of thousands of clones, approximately 75% seen once. The data were taken from a study of shared clonotypes between healthy human individuals. Study-level points and caveats: Apart from blood, nothing was sampled; tissue repertoires likely differ. When naive CD4 clonotypes were compared across several donors, 5% to 5.5% were shared. Estimated richness values were generally larger in naive subsets than in memory subsets.

The V segment lost 1 base and the J segment 0 bases; nucleotides outside the gene matches: 4. This CDR3 is 18 amino acids long. CDR1 and CDR2 from the germline V gene are SGDLS and YYNGEE. This chain uses TRBV9 with TRBJ2-7; 16 positions match TRBD2. The clonotype was recovered from a woman between 25 and 40 years old in good health. Sequenced sample: memory CD4+ T cells sorted from blood. The subset is: CD45RA-negative fraction. The CDR3 region has the DNA TGTGCCAGCAGCGTACCGGGACTAGCGGGAGGGAGCTCCTACGAGCAGTACTTC. It is translated as CASSVPGLAGGSSYEQYF.